The 25 T cell receptor beta chains listed next were all sequenced from one sample in a study of T cells after yellow fever vaccination. TCRdb reprocessed the 5' RACE reads via MiXCR and lists one record per CDR3 protein. The sample yields around 340,000 distinct CDR3 sequences, roughly 8.7% seen once. The material was PBMCs, obtained on the day of the first yellow fever vaccination. These receptors were taken from a man younger than 35 who received the YFV17D yellow fever vaccine.

This clonotype was detected ten times or more. V gene TRBV2 combines with J gene TRBJ2-3; 10 nucleotides line up with TRBD2. Germline CDR1 reads SNHLY; CDR2 reads FYNNEI. The V gene end was trimmed by 0 bases and the J gene end by 3 bases; junction bases not matched to a gene: 12. The CDR3 is 19 residues long. CDR3 protein: CASSEAGLHELAGTDTQYF. The CDR3, as DNA: TGTGCCAGCAGTGAAGCCGGCCTCCACGAACTAGCGGGGACAGATACGCAGTATTTT. The variable domain in full, completed from reference TRBV2 and TRBJ2-3, reads EPEVTQTPSHQVTQMGQEVILRCVPISNHLYFYWYRQILGQKVEFLVSFYNNEISEKSEIFDDQFSVERPDGSNFTLKIRSTKLEDSAMYFCASSEAGLHELAGTDTQYFGPGTRLTVL.

V gene TRBV20-1 combines with J gene TRBJ1-6, with D possibly being TRBD1 (6 bases). CDR1 and CDR2 from the germline V gene are DFQATT and SNEGSKA (reference sequence). The CDR3 is made up of 14 amino acids. V lost 2 bases and J lost 9, with 14 bases in between. CDR3 protein: CSARIQGGLSPLHF. For the CDR3, the DNA is TGCAGTGCTAGAATACAGGGCGGTCTTTCACCCCTCCACTTT.

This clonotype was observed a few times. CDR3: CASSLGWGPTNTGELFF. CDR3 coding DNA: TGTGCCAGCAGCTTGGGGTGGGGACCAACGAACACCGGGGAGCTGTTTTTT. The genes are TRBV5-4 and TRBJ2-2; D possibly matches TRBD1 or TRBD2 (5 bases each). The CDR3 is 17 residues long. From germline, CDR1 is SGHNT and CDR2 YYREEE (reference sequence). Trimming took off 0 bases at V and 0 bases at J, with 12 bases between the two ends.

This clonotype was seen a handful of times. The chain carries TRBV20-1 and TRBJ2-3, with D hard to call. The CDR3 runs to 14 residues. Looked up from germline, CDR1 is DFQATT and CDR2 is SNEGSKA (reference sequence). Trimming shortened V by 4 bases and J by 3 bases, and 14 bases separated the two germline ends. CDR3 in amino acids: CSAKTSGLTDTQYF. CDR3 nucleotides: TGCAGTGCTAAGACGAGTGGGCTGACAGATACGCAGTATTTT.

This clonotype was seen more than once but under ten times. The CDR3 coding sequence is TGTGCCAGCAGCCCGTGGGGACTAGCGGGGATAGGATTCTCAGAGACCCAGTACTTC. This translates into CASSPWGLAGIGFSETQYF. The chain links TRBV11-2 to TRBJ2-5; 13 nucleotides agree with TRBD2. CDR3 length equals 19 residues. Germline CDR1 reads SGHAT; CDR2 reads FQNNGV. V shed 5 bases and J 4 bases; nucleotides not matched to a gene: 16.

A few counts support this clonotype. The gene calls are TRBV4-3 and TRBJ2-1, with D unclear. Germline V gene sequence: CDR1 LGHNA, CDR2 YSLEER. This CDR3 spans 12 amino acids. V dropped 4 bases and J dropped 7 bases, with 8 bases sitting between them. The CDR3 loop is CASSLRRNEQFF. CDR3 DNA: TGCGCCAGCAGCCTAAGAAGGAATGAGCAGTTCTTC.

This chain connects TRBV4-3 to TRBJ1-5, with a possible D match to TRBD1 (6 bases). The CDR3 totals 16 residues. V was pared by 0 bases and J by 0 bases, with 9 bases between. Germline-derived CDR1 and CDR2 are LGHNA and YSLEER. DNA for the CDR3: TGCGCCAGCAGCCAAGATGGACAGAATAGCAATCAGCCCCAGCATTTT. Translation: CASSQDGQNSNQPQHF.

This clonotype was picked up many times. This chain connects TRBV9 to TRBJ2-7; TRBD1 or TRBD2 may be the D gene (7 bases each). CDR1 SGDLS and CDR2 YYNGEE come from the germline V gene. The CDR3 is made up of 14 amino acids. The V end lost 0 bases, the J end lost 4 bases, and 11 bases lay between the germline ends. CDR3 region: CASSVGEGAYEQYF. As DNA, the CDR3 is TGTGCCAGCAGCGTAGGGGAGGGGGCATACGAGCAGTACTTC.

This clonotype was counted between two and nine times. V usage is TRBV12-3 or TRBV12-4 and J usage is TRBJ1-4; D gene ambiguous. The V end lost 6 bases, the J end lost 4 bases, and 12 bases lay between the germline ends. The CDR3 contains 14 residues. CDR3 bases: TGTGCCAGCAGCACTAGAGGGCTTAATGAAAAACTGTTTTTT. Translation gives CASSTRGLNEKLFF.

As concerns this clonotype: The junction differs from germline at one of its ends, possibly a read error. The gene calls are TRBV12-3 or TRBV12-4 and TRBJ1-1, with D possibly TRBD1 on 6 matching bases. The CDR3 has 13 amino acids. CDR3 coding DNA: TGTGGCAGCAGTTTTAGGGGGGCTCCTGAAGCTTTCTTT. Its translation is CGSSFRGAPEAFF.

The chain couples TRBV7-2 to TRBJ1-6, with D tentatively TRBD1 (6 bases). CDR1 is SGHTA and CDR2 is FQGNSA in the germline V gene. The CDR3 consists of 15 residues. V dropped 0 bases and J dropped 10 bases, with 13 bases sitting between them. The CDR3 spells CASSLASGAGSPLHF. CDR3 sequence (DNA): TGTGCCAGCAGCTTAGCTTCAGGGGCAGGGTCACCCCTCCACTTT.

This chain connects TRBV4-1 to TRBJ2-5; 7 bases are shared with TRBD1. With 0 bases clipped from V and 4 bases from J, the junction kept 8 bases outside the gene matches. Germline V gives CDR1 MGHRA, CDR2 YSYEKL. The CDR3 is 16 residues long. The CDR3 region is CASSQDPSGGSETQYF. The CDR3 nucleotides read TGCGCCAGCAGCCAAGATCCGTCAGGGGGTTCAGAGACCCAGTACTTC.

The table lists this clonotype with many counts. The chain recombines TRBV5-1 with TRBJ2-5; the D call may be TRBD1 or TRBD2 (5 bases each). This CDR3 is built from 13 residues. From germline, CDR1 is SGHRS and CDR2 YFSETQ. Trimming removed 1 base from V and 4 bases from J, with 8 bases in between. The CDR3 DNA reads as TGCGCCAGCAGCTTGTACGGGACAGAGACCCAGTACTTC. Amino acids: CASSLYGTETQYF.

The chain couples TRBV20-1 to TRBJ1-6; D uncertain. Germline CDR1 DFQATT, CDR2 SNEGSKA (reference sequence). There are 16 residues in the CDR3. V shed 1 base and J shed 7 bases, with 17 bases lying between them. The chain's CDR3 is CSARVREGRGNSPLHF. The CDR3 region has the DNA TGCAGTGCTAGAGTTCGGGAAGGGAGAGGGAATTCACCCCTCCACTTT.

This chain uses TRBV12-3 or TRBV12-4 with TRBJ2-4; D call uncertain. V was clipped by 3 bases and J by 0 bases, with 6 bases between them. The CDR3 has 14 residues. Written as DNA, the CDR3 is TGTGCCAGCAGTTTCACCATAGCCAAAAACATTCAGTACTTC. Encoded protein: CASSFTIAKNIQYF.

This clonotype was seen at least ten times. This rearrangement joins TRBV7-2 to TRBJ2-5, with 8 bases lining up with TRBD1. Losses at the gene ends were 5 bases for V and 2 bases for J; bases not matched to a gene: 4. This CDR3 is built from 14 residues. Germline V gene lookup returns CDR1 SGHTA and CDR2 FQGNSA. This chain's CDR3 is CASSPRDRQETQYF. CDR3 bases: TGTGCCAGCAGCCCGCGGGACAGGCAAGAGACCCAGTACTTC.

This clonotype occurred a few times. The chain couples TRBV7-2 to TRBJ2-3; possible D gene TRBD1, 6 bases. V shed 5 bases and J shed 2 bases, with 14 bases lying between them. In germline, CDR1 is SGHTA, CDR2 FQGNSA. The CDR3 loop spans 15 amino acids. CDR3 nucleotide sequence: TGTGCCAGCAGCATACCAACAGGGCACACAGATACGCAGTATTTT. Residues: CASSIPTGHTDTQYF.

The chain joins TRBV9 to TRBJ2-5, with unresolved D. CDR1 is SGDLS and CDR2 is YYNGEE in the germline V gene. The CDR3 totals 14 residues. V lost 1 base to trimming and J lost 3 bases, with 10 bases between them. CDR3 sequence: CASSVNPLKETQYF. As DNA, the CDR3 is TGTGCCAGCAGCGTAAACCCCCTGAAAGAGACCCAGTACTTC. Together with reference TRBV9 and TRBJ2-5, the CDR3 gives the full variable domain: DSGVTQTPKHLITATGQRVTLRCSPRSGDLSVYWYQQSLDQGLQFLIQYYNGEERAKGNILERFSAQQFPDLHSELNLSSLELGDSALYFCASSVNPLKETQYFGPGTRLLVL.

CDR3 in amino acids: CASGSQGPYEQYV. Written as DNA, the CDR3 is TGTGCCAGCGGGTCACAGGGCCCCTACGAGCAGTACGTC. This chain joins TRBV28 and TRBJ2-7, with D possibly TRBD1 on 6 matching bases. Between the trimmed V and J ends, which lost 8 bases and 2 bases, there was a span of 13 bases. Germline V gives CDR1 MDHEN, CDR2 SYDVKM. The CDR3 loop spans 13 amino acids.

The chain combines TRBV4-3 with TRBJ2-4; possible D gene TRBD2, 6 bases. Per germline, CDR1 LGHNA and CDR2 YSLEER. V was cut by 0 bases and J by 7 bases, with 13 bases left in between. The CDR3 consists of 15 residues. The CDR3 is CASSQDSGGNNIQYF. The CDR3, as DNA: TGCGCCAGCAGCCAAGATTCTGGGGGGAATAACATTCAGTACTTC.

There are many counts of this clonotype. The chain is built from TRBV7-8 and TRBJ2-1; D ambiguous. The CDR3 is 11 residues long. The germline CDR1 and CDR2 sequences are SGHVS and FQNEAQ. Trimming shortened V by 7 bases and J by 5 bases, and 6 bases separated the two germline ends. CDR3 nucleotides: TGTGCCAGCAAACGAGACAATGAGCAGTTCTTC. Residues: CASKRDNEQFF.

There are many counts of this clonotype. This chain connects TRBV7-2 to TRBJ1-5; D unresolved. Trimming left V 5 bases short and J 8 bases short, with 13 bases between. This CDR3 is built from 13 residues. Germline V gene data show CDR1 as SGHTA and CDR2 as FQGNSA. CDR3 protein: CASSRPGREPQHF. CDR3 nucleotides: TGTGCCAGCAGCCGACCCGGAAGAGAGCCCCAGCATTTT.

The rearrangement joins TRBV20-1 to TRBJ2-3; 8 nucleotides agree with TRBD2. The J segment lost 1 base and the V segment lost 3 bases, leaving 6 bases of the junction unmatched. The CDR3 is 15 amino acids. The germline gives CDR1 DFQATT, CDR2 SNEGSKA (reference sequence). The chain's CDR3 is CSARHPAGGTDTQYF. CDR3 bases: TGCAGTGCTAGGCACCCAGCGGGGGGCACAGATACGCAGTATTTT.

The chain carries TRBV27 and TRBJ2-3; 8 nucleotides agree with TRBD2. CDR1 is MNHEY and CDR2 is SMNVEV in the germline V gene (reference sequence). The CDR3 consists of 16 residues. The V segment lost 6 bases and the J segment 2 bases; nucleotides outside the gene matches: 10. The CDR3 spells CASRMRPGGLTDTQYF. The DNA for the CDR3 is TGTGCCAGCAGAATGCGCCCGGGGGGGCTCACAGATACGCAGTATTTT.

V is TRBV7-2 and J is TRBJ1-4; TRBD1 agrees at 9 bases. The ends lost 5 bases at V and 10 bases at J; junction bases unmatched: 11. Germline V gene data show CDR1 as SGHTA and CDR2 as FQGNSA. The CDR3 is 15 residues long. DNA of the CDR3: TGTGCCAGCAGCCCCGTGACAGGGGGATTGGGAAAACTGTTTTTT. Translating it yields CASSPVTGGLGKLFF. Complete variable domain (other parts from reference TRBV7-2 and TRBJ1-4): GAGVSQSPSNKVTEKGKDVELRCDPISGHTALYWYRQSLGQGLEFLIYFQGNSAPDKSGLPSDRFSAERTGGSVSTLTIQRTQQEDSAVYLCASSPVTGGLGKLFFGSGTQLSVL.